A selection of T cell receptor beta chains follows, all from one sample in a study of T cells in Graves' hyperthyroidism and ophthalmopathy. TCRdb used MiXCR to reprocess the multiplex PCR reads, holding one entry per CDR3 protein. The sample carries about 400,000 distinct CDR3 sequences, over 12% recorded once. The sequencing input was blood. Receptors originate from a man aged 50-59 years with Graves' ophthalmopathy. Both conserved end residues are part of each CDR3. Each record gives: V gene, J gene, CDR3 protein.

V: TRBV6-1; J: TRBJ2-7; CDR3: CASSPQLYEQYF
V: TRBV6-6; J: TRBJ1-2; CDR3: CASSYVDGYGYTF
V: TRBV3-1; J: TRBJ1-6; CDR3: CASSRTENSPLHF
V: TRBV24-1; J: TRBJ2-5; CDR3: CATSDHRVEEETQYF
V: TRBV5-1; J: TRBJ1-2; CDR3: CASSLAWLGQGGGYTF
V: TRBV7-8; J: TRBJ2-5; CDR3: CASSLGASQETQYF
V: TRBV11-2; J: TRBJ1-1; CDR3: CASSLAWNTEAFF
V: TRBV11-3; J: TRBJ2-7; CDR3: CASSYGLAGEGSSYEQYF
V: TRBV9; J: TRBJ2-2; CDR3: CASSDSGRATGELFF
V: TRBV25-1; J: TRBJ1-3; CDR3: CASSQGVGNTIYF
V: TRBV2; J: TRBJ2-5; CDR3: CASRYYRDSAQETQYF
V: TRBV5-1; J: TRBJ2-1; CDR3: CASSPEAGEPYNEQFF
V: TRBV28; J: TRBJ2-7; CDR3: CASSLKLGGVYEQYF
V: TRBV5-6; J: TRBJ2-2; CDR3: CASSLYTGYTGELFF
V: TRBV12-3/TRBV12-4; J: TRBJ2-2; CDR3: CASSLRKGAGGELFF
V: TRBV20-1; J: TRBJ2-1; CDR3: CSARDWGEANEQFF
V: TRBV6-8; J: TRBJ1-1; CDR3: CASSWGRVTEAFF
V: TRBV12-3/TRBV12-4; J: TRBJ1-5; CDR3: CASSLSGRDNQPQHF
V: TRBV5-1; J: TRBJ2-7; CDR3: CASSPLAGGRNEQYF
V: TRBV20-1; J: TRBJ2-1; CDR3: CSASDPDGRAQNEQFF
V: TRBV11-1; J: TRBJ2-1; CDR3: CASSLLGPTSNEQFF
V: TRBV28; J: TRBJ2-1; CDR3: CASRTPGTSEKNSYNEQFF
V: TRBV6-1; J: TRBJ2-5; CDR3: CASSFPGGVETQYF
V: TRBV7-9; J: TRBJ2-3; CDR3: CASSLVGAGYTDTQYF
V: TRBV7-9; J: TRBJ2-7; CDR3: CASSLDFIYEQYF
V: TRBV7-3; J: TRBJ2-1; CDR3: CASSPRTSGSSYNEQFF
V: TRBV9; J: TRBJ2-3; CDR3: CASIPCRVGRDTQYF
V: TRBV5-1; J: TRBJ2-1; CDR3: CASSGGTVYNEQFF
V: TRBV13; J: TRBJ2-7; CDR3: CASSQVGAYEQYF
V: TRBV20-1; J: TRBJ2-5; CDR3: CSARVFRGQETQYF
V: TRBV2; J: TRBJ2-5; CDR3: CASSTASGSYETQYF
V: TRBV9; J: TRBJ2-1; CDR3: CASSVVGGSSYNEQFF
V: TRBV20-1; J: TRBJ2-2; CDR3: CSAQTSSGTGELFF
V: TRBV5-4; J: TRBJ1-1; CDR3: CASSYDRTEAFF
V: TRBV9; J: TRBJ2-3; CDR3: CASSVGLAGVVADTQYF
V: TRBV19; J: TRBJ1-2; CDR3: CASSIIGLGYGYTF
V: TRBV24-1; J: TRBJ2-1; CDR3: CATATTGLGNEQFF
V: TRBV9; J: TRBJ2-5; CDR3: CASSPGTSVYQETQYF
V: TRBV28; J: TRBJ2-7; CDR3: CASSLVQGRSEQYF
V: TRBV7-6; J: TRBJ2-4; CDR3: CASSTEAKNIQYF
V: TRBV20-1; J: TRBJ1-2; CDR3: CSASGDGYTF
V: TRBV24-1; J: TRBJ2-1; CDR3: CATSGKTGSSSYNEQFF
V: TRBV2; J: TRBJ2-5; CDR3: CADRQKETQYF
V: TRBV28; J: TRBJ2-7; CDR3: CASSLITSGTHYEQYF
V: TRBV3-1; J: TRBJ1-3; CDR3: CASSQDRLTGNTIYF
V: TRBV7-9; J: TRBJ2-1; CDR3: CASSSGLAGHNEQFF
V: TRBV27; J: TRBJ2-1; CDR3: CASSIRYDEQFF
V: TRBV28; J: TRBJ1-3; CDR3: CASSFEGFSGNTIYF
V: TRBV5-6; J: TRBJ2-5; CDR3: CASRRDLQETQYF
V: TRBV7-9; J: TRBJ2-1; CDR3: CASSFRTLRTSGNYNEQFF
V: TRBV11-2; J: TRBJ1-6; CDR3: CASSLESRVSPLHF
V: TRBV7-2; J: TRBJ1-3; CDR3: CASSLVRGISGNTIYF
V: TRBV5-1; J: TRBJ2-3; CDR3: CASGDRVTDTQYF
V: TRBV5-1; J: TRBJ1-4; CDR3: CASSLTVTTNEKLFF
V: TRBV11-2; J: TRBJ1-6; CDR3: CASSERDRRNSPLHF